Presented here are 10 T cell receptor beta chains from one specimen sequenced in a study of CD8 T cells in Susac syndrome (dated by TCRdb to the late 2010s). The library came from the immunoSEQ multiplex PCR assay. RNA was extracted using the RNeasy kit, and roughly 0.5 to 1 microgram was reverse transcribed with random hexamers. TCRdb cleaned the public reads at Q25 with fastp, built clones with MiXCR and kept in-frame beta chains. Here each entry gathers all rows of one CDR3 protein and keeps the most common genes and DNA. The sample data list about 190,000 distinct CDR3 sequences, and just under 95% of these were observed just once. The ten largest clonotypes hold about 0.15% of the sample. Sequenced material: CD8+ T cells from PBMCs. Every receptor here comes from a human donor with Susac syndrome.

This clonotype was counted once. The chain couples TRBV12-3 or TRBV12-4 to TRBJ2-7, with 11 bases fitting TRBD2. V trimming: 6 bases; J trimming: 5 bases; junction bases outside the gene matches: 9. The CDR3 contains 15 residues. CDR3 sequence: CASSRTSGRRDEQYF. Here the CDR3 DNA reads TGTGCCAGCAGCCGTACTAGCGGGAGAAGGGACGAGCAGTACTTC.

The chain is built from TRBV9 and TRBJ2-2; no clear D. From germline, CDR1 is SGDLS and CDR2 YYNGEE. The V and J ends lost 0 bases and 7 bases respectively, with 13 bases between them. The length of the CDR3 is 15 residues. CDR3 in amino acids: CASSVETGPGGELFF. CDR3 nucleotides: TGTGCCAGCAGCGTAGAAACTGGGCCAGGCGGGGAGCTGTTTTTT.

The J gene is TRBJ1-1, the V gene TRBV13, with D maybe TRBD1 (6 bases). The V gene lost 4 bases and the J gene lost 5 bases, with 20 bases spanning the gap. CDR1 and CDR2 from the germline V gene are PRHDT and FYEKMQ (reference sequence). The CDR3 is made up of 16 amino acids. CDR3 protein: CASSSRRGPRRTEAFF. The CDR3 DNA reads TGTGCCAGCAGCTCGCGCAGGGGACCGAGGAGGACTGAAGCTTTCTTT.

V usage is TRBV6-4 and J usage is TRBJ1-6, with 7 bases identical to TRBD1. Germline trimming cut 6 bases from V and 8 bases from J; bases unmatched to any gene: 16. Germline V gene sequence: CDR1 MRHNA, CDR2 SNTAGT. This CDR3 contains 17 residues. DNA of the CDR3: TGTGCCAGCAGCCAACCGCCCCGGGACAGTTTGGATTCACCCCTCCACTTT. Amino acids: CASSQPPRDSLDSPLHF.

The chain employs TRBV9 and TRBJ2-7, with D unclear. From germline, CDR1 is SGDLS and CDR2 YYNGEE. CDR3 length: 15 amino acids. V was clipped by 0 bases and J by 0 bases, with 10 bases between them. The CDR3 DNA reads TGTGCCAGCAGCGTAGGTCAGTCTTTCTCCTACGAGCAGTACTTC. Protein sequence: CASSVGQSFSYEQYF.

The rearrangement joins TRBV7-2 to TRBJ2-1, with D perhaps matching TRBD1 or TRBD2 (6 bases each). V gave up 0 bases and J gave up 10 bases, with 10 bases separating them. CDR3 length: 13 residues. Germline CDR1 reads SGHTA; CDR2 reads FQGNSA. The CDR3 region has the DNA TGTGCCAGCAGCTTAGCTGAGGGGGGAGAGCAGTTCTTC. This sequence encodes CASSLAEGGEQFF.

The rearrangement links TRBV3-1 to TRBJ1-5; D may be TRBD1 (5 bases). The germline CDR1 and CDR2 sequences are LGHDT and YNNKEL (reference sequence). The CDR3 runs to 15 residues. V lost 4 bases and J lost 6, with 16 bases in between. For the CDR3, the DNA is TGTGCCAGCAGCCCTGGCGGGGGGGTGGGTCAGCCCCAGCATTTT. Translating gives CASSPGGGVGQPQHF. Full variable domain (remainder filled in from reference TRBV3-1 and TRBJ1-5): DTAVSQTPKYLVTQMGNDKSIKCEQNLGHDTMYWYKQDSKKFLKIMFSYNNKELIINETVPNRFSPKSPDKAHLNLHINSLELGDSAVYFCASSPGGGVGQPQHFGDGTRLSIL.

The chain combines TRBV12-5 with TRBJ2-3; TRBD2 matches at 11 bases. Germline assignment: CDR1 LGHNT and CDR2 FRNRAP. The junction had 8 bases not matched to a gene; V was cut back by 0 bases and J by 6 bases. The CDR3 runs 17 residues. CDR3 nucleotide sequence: TGTGCTAGTGGTTTGGTTGAAGTAGCGGGGGGGCCGGATACGCAGTATTTT. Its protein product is CASGLVEVAGGPDTQYF.

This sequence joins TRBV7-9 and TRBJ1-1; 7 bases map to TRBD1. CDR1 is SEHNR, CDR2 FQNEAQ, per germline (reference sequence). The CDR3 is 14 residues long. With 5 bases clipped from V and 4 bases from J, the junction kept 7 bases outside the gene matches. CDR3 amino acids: CASSHNRGGTEAFF. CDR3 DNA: TGTGCCAGCAGCCATAACAGGGGAGGCACTGAAGCTTTCTTT.

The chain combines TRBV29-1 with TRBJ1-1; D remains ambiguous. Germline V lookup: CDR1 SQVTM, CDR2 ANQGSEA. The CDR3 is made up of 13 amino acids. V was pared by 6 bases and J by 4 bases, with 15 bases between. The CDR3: CSVDAVGSTEAFF. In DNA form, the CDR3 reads TGCAGCGTCGACGCAGTAGGGAGCACTGAAGCTTTCTTT.